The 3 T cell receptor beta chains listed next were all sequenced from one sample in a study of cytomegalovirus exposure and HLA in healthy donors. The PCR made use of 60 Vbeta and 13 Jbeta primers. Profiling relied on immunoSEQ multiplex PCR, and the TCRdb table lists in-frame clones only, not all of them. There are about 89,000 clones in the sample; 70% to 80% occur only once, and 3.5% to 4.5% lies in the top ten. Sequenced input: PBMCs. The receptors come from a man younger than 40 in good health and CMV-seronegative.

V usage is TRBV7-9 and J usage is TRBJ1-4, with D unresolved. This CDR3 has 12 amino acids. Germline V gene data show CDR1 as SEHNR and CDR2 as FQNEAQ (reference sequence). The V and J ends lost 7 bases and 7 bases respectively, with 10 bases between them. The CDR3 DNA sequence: TGTGCCAGCACCGAGAGGCCTGAAAAACTGTTTTTT. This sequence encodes CASTERPEKLFF.

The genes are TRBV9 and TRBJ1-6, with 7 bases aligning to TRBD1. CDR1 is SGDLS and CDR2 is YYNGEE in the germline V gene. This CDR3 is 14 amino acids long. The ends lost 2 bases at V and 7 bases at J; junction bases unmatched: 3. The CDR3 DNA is TGTGCCAGCAGCGTGGACAGGACGAATTCACCCCTCCACTTT. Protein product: CASSVDRTNSPLHF.

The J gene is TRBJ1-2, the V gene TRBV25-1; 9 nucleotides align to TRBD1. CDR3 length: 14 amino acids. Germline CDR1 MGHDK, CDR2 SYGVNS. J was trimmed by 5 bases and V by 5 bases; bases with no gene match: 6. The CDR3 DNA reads TGTGCCAGCAGTAGACCGGGACAGGGATATGGCTACACCTTC. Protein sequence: CASSRPGQGYGYTF.